What follows is one TCR beta chain and its context. CDR3 length: 12 residues. CDR1 is DFQATT and CDR2 is SNEGSKA in the germline V gene (reference sequence). Each CDR3 protein is one row after TCRdb ran MiXCR on the RT-PCR reads. The top ten clones hold roughly 3.9% of a sample with fewer than 800,000 distinct CDR3 sequences, over 12% of them seen once. The source is a female donor in good health, serving as a healthy control. Sequenced input: memory CD4+ T cells from blood. The chain uses TRBV20-1 and TRBJ2-6; D remains ambiguous. CDR3 sequence (DNA): TGCAGCGTATCGACCGGGGCCAACGTCCTGACTTTC. Protein: CSVSTGANVLTF.